This TCR beta chain was identified in a study of blood T cell repertoires in COVID-19. Looking at the study overall: PBMCs, B-cell-depleted T cells, or T cells were the source of the cDNA or gDNA that made up the material.

Original methodology: Reference gene primers were amplified, and this amplification served to estimate nucleated cell counts. Using immunoSEQ multiplex PCR, the repertoire was profiled, and TCRdb retains in-frame clones only, with some absent. D and trimming come from the DNA, and the V and J calls and clone size come from that table. The sample lists 90,000 to 100,000 clones, roughly 85% occurring once. Germline values: CDR1 MDHEN, CDR2 SYDVKM. This CDR3 is built from 14 residues. J lost 4 bases, V lost 4 bases, and 2 bases had no gene match. The sequencing input was peripheral blood. The clonotype comes from a man older than 75 with acute or convalescent COVID-19. This chain uses TRBV28 with TRBJ1-3; 9 nucleotides line up with TRBD1. The CDR3 region is CASSYRGRGNTIYF. CDR3 nucleotide sequence: TGTGCCAGCAGTTACAGGGGGCGCGGAAACACCATATATTTT.